Below, 9 T cell receptor beta chains from the same sample are listed, as sequenced in a study of technical replicates of blood from a handful of donors. Using immunoSEQ multiplex PCR, the repertoire was profiled, and TCRdb retains in-frame clones only, with some absent. The sample records 60,000 to 85,000 clones, 91% being singletons. Sample: T cells isolated from PBMCs. These receptors were collected from a human donor in good health.

The CDR3 loop is CASTSLAGEETQYF. The CDR3 region has the DNA TGTGCCAGCACCTCCCTAGCGGGAGAAGAGACCCAGTACTTC. This chain connects TRBV11-3 to TRBJ2-5; the match to TRBD2 covers 10 bases. The CDR3 is 14 residues long. Germline V gene data show CDR1 as SGHNT and CDR2 as YENEEA. After removal of 7 bases from V and 3 bases from J, the junction contained 5 bases not matched to a gene.

The chain couples TRBV6-6 to TRBJ2-1, with 10 bases identical to TRBD2. Germline V gene sequence: CDR1 MNHNY, CDR2 SVGAGI (reference sequence). J gave up 3 bases and V 2 bases, and 1 base lay outside the gene matches. The CDR3 length is 15 residues. The CDR3 bases are TGTGCCAGCAGTTACGCTAGCGGGGGCTACAATGAGCAGTTCTTC. Encoded protein: CASSYASGGYNEQFF.

V gene TRBV20-1 combines with J gene TRBJ2-1; TRBD1 is a possible D gene (6 bases). V dropped 5 bases and J dropped 8 bases, with 10 bases sitting between them. Looked up from germline, CDR1 is DFQATT and CDR2 is SNEGSKA (reference sequence). The CDR3 contains 11 residues. CDR3: CSARQDYEQFF. Here the CDR3 DNA reads TGCAGTGCTCGACAGGACTATGAGCAGTTCTTC.

For the CDR3, the DNA is TGTGCCAGCAGCAAAACGGGACAGGGTGGGCCTACAGGCTACACCTTC. Translation gives CASSKTGQGGPTGYTF. The V call is TRBV7-3, the J call TRBJ1-2, with 9 bases lining up with TRBD1. The CDR3 is 16 amino acids. The trim removed 5 bases at V and 8 bases at J, leaving 15 bases unmatched. CDR1 and CDR2 (germline): SGHTA, FQGTGA.

The chain couples TRBV5-1 to TRBJ1-1, with no clear D. The CDR3 loop spans 13 amino acids. V lost 2 bases and J 7 bases, leaving 12 bases between the germline ends. CDR1 and CDR2 (germline): SGHRS, YFSETQ. Here the CDR3 reads CASSLEYSLEAFF. CDR3 nucleotides: TGCGCCAGCAGCTTAGAGTACAGTCTTGAAGCTTTCTTT. Full variable domain (outside the CDR3, taken from reference TRBV5-1 and TRBJ1-1): KAGVTQTPRYLIKTRGQQVTLSCSPISGHRSVSWYQQTPGQGLQFLFEYFSETQRNKGNFPGRFSGRQFSNSRSEMNVSTLELGDSALYLCASSLEYSLEAFFGQGTRLTVV.

This chain connects TRBV19 to TRBJ1-1, with D hard to call. The germline V gene has CDR1 LNHDA and CDR2 SQIVND (reference sequence). The CDR3 is made up of 15 amino acids. V lost 6 bases to trimming and J lost 1 base, with 15 bases between them. The CDR3 DNA reads TGTGCCAGTAGATTCGCAGGCTTTGGGAACACTGAAGCTTTCTTT. It is translated as CASRFAGFGNTEAFF.

The chain is built from TRBV27 and TRBJ2-7, with 9 bases matching TRBD1. In germline, CDR1 is MNHEY, CDR2 SMNVEV (reference sequence). This CDR3 is built from 13 residues. V trimming: 6 bases; J trimming: 2 bases; junction bases outside the gene matches: 2. DNA of the CDR3: TGTGCCAGCAGGAGACAGGGGGCCTACGAGCAGTACTTC. Residues: CASRRQGAYEQYF.

V gene TRBV6-5 combines with J gene TRBJ2-7, with a weak D call TRBD1 (5 bases). The CDR3 consists of 16 residues. V lost 2 bases and J lost 3, with 17 bases in between. Germline V gene lookup returns CDR1 MNHEY and CDR2 SVGAGI. The DNA of the CDR3 is TGTGCCAGCAGTTACGGTCCCGGCAGGGCCGTCTACGAGCAGTACTTC. Its translation is CASSYGPGRAVYEQYF.

The rearrangement uses TRBV27 and TRBJ2-1; D remains unclear. Germline CDR1 and CDR2: MNHEY and SMNVEV (reference sequence). V shed 3 bases and J shed 9 bases, with 12 bases lying between them. The CDR3 loop spans 13 amino acids. This CDR3 is CASSFGGSSEQFF. Written as DNA, the CDR3 is TGTGCCAGCAGTTTCGGTGGTTCTAGTGAGCAGTTCTTC.